This T cell receptor (beta chain) was retrieved from a study of cytomegalovirus exposure and HLA in healthy donors. In its sample, this clone was seen a few times. Antigen unknown. Amplification used 60 Vbeta primers and 13 Jbeta primers. This table comes from immunoSEQ multiplex PCR, and its TCRdb copy is limited to in-frame clones, with some not included. The profile shows approximately 180,000 clones, roughly four fifths of them singletons. The CDR3 sequence is 15 residues long. Trimming took 1 base from V and 2 from J, leaving 6 bases between them. Germline V CDR1 and CDR2: LGHNA, YNFKEQ. Overall study results and limits: Exclusion applied to some V segments, including TRBV6-2 and TRBV6-3, as they were indistinguishable. TCR beta chain V- and J-gene trimming was linked, in a later analysis, to a missense variant in DCLRE1C.

This TCR was recovered from a young woman in good health and CMV-seropositive. The genes are TRBV4-2 and TRBJ1-6, with D tentatively TRBD1 (6 bases). Material for sequencing was PBMCs. The CDR3 sequence is CASSQGDTYNSPLHF. The CDR3 DNA reads as TGTGCCAGCAGCCAAGGGGACACCTATAATTCACCCCTCCACTTT.